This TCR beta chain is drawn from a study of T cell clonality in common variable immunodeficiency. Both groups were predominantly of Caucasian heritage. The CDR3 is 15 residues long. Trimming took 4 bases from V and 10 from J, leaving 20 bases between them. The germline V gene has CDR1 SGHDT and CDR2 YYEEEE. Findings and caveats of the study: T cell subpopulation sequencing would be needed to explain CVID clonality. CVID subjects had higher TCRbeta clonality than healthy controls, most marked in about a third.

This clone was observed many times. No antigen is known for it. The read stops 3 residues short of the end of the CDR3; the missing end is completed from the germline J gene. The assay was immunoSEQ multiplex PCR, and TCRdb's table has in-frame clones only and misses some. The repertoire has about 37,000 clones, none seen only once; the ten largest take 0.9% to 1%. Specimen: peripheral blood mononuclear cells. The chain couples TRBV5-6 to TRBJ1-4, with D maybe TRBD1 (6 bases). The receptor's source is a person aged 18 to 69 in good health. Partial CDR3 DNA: TGTGCCAGCAGCAAGTACGGGGGGCCGGGCGGAAAA. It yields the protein CASSKYGGPGGK. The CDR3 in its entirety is CASSKYGGPGGKLFF.